This T cell receptor (beta chain) was identified during a study of PD-1 blockade in classical Hodgkin lymphoma. Time point specified: cycle 4 day 1 (C4D1), after 6 weeks of nivolumab. Patients all relapsed after autologous stem cell transplantation, and there was variation in brentuximab vedotin exposure. Each best response was a complete response, a partial response or progressive disease. The repertoire was sequenced with immunoSEQ multiplex PCR; TCRdb's copy has only in-frame clones and lacks some. The profile covers roughly 60,000 clones, with about 90% appearing a single time and over 9% taken by the ten largest. Germline CDR1 is MNHEY and CDR2 is SVGAGI. This CDR3 is built from 14 residues. The trim removed 6 bases at V and 3 bases at J, leaving 8 bases unmatched.

The chain links TRBV6-5 to TRBJ2-7, with 7 bases matching TRBD2. The TCR was taken from a human donor with classical Hodgkin lymphoma. Sequenced material: peripheral blood mononuclear cells (PBMCs), taken before the fourth cycle of nivolumab. The DNA of the CDR3 is TGTGCCAGCAGGGGAGGGACTACGGACTACGAGCAGTACTTC. This encodes CASRGGTTDYEQYF.